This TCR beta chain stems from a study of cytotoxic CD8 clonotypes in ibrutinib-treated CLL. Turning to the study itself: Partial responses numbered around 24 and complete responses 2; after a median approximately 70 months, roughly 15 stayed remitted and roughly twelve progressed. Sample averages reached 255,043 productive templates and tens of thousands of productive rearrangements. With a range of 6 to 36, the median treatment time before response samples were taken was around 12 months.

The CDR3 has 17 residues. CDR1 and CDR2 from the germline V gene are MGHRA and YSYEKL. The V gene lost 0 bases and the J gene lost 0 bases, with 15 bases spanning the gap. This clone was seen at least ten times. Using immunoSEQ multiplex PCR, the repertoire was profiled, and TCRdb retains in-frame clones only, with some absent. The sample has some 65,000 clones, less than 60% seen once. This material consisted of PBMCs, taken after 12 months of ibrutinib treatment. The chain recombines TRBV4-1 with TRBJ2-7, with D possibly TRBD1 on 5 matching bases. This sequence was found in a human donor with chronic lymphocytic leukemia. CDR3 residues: CASSQDPDRESSYEQYF. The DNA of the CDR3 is TGCGCCAGCAGCCAAGATCCCGACAGAGAGAGCTCCTACGAGCAGTACTTC.